This T cell receptor beta chain was observed in a study of shared clonotypes between healthy human individuals (dated by TCRdb to 2020 to 2021). About the study as a whole: Three men and a couple of women, aged 18 to 49 years, made up the cohort. For each donor, CD4 naive and CD4 memory were each given three plates, CD8 naive was given two plates, and CD8 memory was given one plate. To estimate repertoire size and how much clonotypes are shared between individuals, the study performed deep sequencing of blood TCR repertoires from about five healthy adults. To increase sequencing depth and limit assay-specific biases, different laboratories used diverse techniques to prepare libraries and sequence TCR repertoires. Each donor's leukapheresis produced roughly between roughly 0.85 and 10 billion PBMCs.

Concerning this clone: Its antigen is not yet known. Base-call qualities are not available, and no considerably larger clone is one nucleotide away.

CDR1 and CDR2 are read off the germline V gene (reference sequence) as MNHEY and SMNVEV. Including the terminal cysteine and phenylalanine, the CDR3 comprises 14 residues. Kept here is only the CDR3 DNA, which spans 42 bases and is read in frame from base 1. V is trimmed back by 6 bases and J by 4 bases, and the junction contains 8 bases that no gene match accounts for. What the work shows at the level of the full study, not this receptor alone: Incomplete sequencing was indicated by rarefaction of sorted-subset datasets, despite the large sequencing depth. The genetic and exposure-history diversity represented was limited by the small number of donors. About 4.5% of naive CD4, roughly 3.6% of naive CD8, roughly 2.4% of memory CD4, and 0.4% of memory CD8 clonotypes were shared across a few donors. Compared with non-shared clonotypes, the clonotypes found in all four sorted-subset donors had higher generation probabilities. Naive subsets generally had larger estimated clonotype richness than memory subsets. Pairwise subsampling led to the expectation that sequencing depth would affect the degree of clonotype sharing among donors. Sampling was restricted to blood, and TCR repertoires in tissues likely differ from the TCR repertoires found in blood.

Using the deep immunoSEQ assay, multiplex PCR amplified TCR CDR3 regions from genomic DNA. For each cell subset, the extracted genomic DNA was distributed evenly across all wells of several immunoSEQ 96-well plates, and each plate served as one replicate. For sorted subsets, each replicate PCR was loaded with approximately 0.2 ug genomic DNA, equivalent to 30,000 or so T cell genomes. Purified libraries were quantified with a Qubit 3.0 fluorometer, sized on a Bioanalyzer 2100, and re-quantified with the KAPA Library Quantification kit. Every immunoSEQ 96-well plate was sequenced on a separate single-read 150-cycle Illumina NextSeq 550 flow cell. On the authors' methods: Because the immunoSEQ output held only junctional sequences and lacked quality scores, the filtering could not match the filtering applied to full-length reads. Sequences were annotated with PyIR, a Python wrapper for IgBLAST v1.9, using IMGT germline references to assign V/J genes and CDR3. Reads were filtered out if the reads had weak V/J assignments (E-value above 1e-6), no CDR3, stop codons, out-of-frame junctions, or ambiguous translated residues. V3J clonotypes were defined by identical inferred V gene, J gene, and CDR3 amino acid sequence. To compute the percentage overlap between repertoires, the number of shared unique clonotypes was divided by the size of the smaller repertoire. Richness of each repertoire was evaluated using RTK rarefaction, the Chao1 estimator, and Recon v2.1 estimates of unobserved clonotypes. Generation probabilities were computed with OLGA for all TCRbeta clonotypes obtained by the gDNA method from several donors. Sourced from immuneACCESS, this table was stored by TCRdb with only in-frame sequences that have V and J called. A share of the clones is absent; for the studies checked, an unresolved V gene accounts for under half, and the remainder has no known explanation. V and J calls and clone size are those listed in that table; D and trimming were worked out from the DNA. The sample contains roughly 2.2 million clones, over 85% of them found a single time. The ten largest clones take up 0.35% to 0.45% of the sample.

Healthy HIV-negative adults with no recently reported acute infections or vaccinations were included as donors. All donors were Caucasian adults living in Nashville, Tennessee, USA. CD4+ T cells were enriched by magnetic negative selection; naive cells were then positively selected on CD45RA, and the negative fraction formed the memory subset. After blood collection by leukapheresis, PBMCs were isolated using Ficoll-Histopaque density gradient centrifugation and then cryopreserved in the vapor phase of liquid nitrogen. Purity and quantity of every magnetically sorted T cell population were checked by analytical flow cytometry. Genomic DNA was isolated from each sorted fraction and quantified by UV absorbance on a Nanodrop 2000c.

The rearrangement joined TRBV27 to TRBJ2-7; 8 central bases correspond to TRBD1. The sample consisted of naive CD4+ T cells from PBMCs. In the paper's terms, the cell subset or site label means: CD45RA+ positively selected. The TCR was taken from a man aged 18 to 29 in good health. Some clones in this sample may be carry-over from other donors' samples. The nucleotide sequence is TGTGCCAGCAGCCCGCACAGGGGGATTTACGAGCAGTACTTC. It codes for CASSPHRGIYEQYF.